A single TCR beta chain is shown here with its context. Extracted RNA was reverse transcribed, and the resulting cDNA served as sequencing template. Only in-frame clones appear in the TCRdb table, and some are missing; sequencing was by immunoSEQ multiplex PCR. The table records around 120,000 clones, 50% to 55% of them present only once. This entry belongs to a study of CD8+ T cells in alopecia areata. Treatment defined: oral pan-JAK inhibitor, 5-10 mg twice daily. The source of this sequence is a human donor with alopecia areata. This specimen was CD4+ T cells sorted from blood, taken at week 4, from a patient treated with tofacitinib.

Written as DNA, the CDR3 is TGTGCCAGCAGCGTAATTTTTAGCGGAAACACCGGGGAGCTGTTTTTT. Its protein product is CASSVIFSGNTGELFF. The chain combines TRBV9 with TRBJ2-2, with TRBD2 as a possible D gene (6 bases). The V end was cut by 1 base, the J end by 2 bases, with 12 bases between. The CDR3 loop spans 16 amino acids. Germline loops: CDR1 SGDLS, CDR2 YYNGEE.